The source of this T cell receptor (beta chain) is a study of cytomegalovirus exposure and HLA in healthy donors. Study overall: The early release's HLA-typed donors yielded approximately 82 million unique TCRs. Study conclusions and caveats: In a later analysis, V- and J-gene trimming of beta chains associated with a DCLRE1C missense variant, replicated independently.

Although they were nominally healthy when sampled, donors likely had unrecorded immune exposures. This CDR3 comprises 14 residues. Trimming cost V 8 bases and J 6 bases; bases outside gene matches: 9. CDR1 and CDR2 (germline): SGHAT, FQNNGV. Notes on this clone: Its target is not known.

The PCR contained 60 Vbeta and 13 Jbeta primers. The assay was immunoSEQ multiplex PCR, and TCRdb's table has in-frame clones only and misses some. Its listing shows around 53,000 clones. This clonotype was sampled from a young man in good health and CMV-seropositive. The chain joins TRBV11-2 to TRBJ1-2; 10 bases map to TRBD1. The source material was PBMCs. The DNA for the CDR3 is TGTGCCAGCGGCCCCCGGGACAGGGGACATGGCTACACCTTC. Its protein product is CASGPRDRGHGYTF.